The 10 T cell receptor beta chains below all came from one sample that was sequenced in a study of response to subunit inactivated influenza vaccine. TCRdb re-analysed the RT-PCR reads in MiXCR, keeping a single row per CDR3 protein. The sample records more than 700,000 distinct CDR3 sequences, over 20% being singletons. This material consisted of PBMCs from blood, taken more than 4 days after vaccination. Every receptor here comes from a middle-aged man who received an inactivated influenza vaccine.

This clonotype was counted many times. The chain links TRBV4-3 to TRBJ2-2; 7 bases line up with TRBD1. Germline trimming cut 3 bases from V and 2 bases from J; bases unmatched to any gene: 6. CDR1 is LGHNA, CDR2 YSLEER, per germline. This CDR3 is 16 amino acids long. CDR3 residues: CASSHETGTNTGELFF. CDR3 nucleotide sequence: TGCGCCAGCAGCCATGAGACAGGGACAAACACCGGGGAGCTGTTTTTT.

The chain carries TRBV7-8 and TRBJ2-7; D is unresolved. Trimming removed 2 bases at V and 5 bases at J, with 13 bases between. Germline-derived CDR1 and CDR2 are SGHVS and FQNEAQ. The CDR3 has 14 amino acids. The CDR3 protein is CASSLYPGIDEQYF. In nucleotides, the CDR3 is TGTGCCAGCAGCTTATATCCGGGTATCGACGAGCAGTACTTC.

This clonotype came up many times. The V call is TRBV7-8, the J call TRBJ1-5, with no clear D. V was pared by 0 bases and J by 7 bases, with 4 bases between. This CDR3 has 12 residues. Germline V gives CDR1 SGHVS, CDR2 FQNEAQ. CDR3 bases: TGTGCCAGCAGCTTAGCGCTCCAGCCCCAGCATTTT. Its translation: CASSLALQPQHF.

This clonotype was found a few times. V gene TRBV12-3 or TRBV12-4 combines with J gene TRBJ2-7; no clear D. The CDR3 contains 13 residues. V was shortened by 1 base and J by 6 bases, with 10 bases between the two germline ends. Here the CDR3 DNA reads TGTGCCAGCAGTTTAGGCGGCAGGTCCGAGCAGTACTTC. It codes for CASSLGGRSEQYF.

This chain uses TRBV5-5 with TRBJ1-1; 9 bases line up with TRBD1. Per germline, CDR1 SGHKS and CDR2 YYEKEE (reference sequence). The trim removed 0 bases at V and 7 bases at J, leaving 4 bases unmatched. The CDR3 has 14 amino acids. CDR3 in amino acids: CASSLVQGAFEAFF. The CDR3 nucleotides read TGTGCCAGCAGCTTGGTACAGGGGGCTTTTGAAGCTTTCTTT.

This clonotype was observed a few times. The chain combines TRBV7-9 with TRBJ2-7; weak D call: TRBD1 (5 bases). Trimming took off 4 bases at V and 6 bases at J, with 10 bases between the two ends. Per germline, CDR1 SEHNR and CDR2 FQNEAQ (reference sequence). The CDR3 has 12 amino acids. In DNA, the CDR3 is TGTGCCAGCAGCTCAGGGATCGGCGAGCAGTACTTC. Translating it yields CASSSGIGEQYF.

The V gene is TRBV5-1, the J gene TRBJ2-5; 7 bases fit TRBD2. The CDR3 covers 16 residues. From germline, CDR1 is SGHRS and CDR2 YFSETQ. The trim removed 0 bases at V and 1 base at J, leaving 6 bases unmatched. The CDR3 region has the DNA TGCGCCAGCAGCTTGGCGGGCGGGAGCTTCCAAGAGACCCAGTACTTC. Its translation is CASSLAGGSFQETQYF.

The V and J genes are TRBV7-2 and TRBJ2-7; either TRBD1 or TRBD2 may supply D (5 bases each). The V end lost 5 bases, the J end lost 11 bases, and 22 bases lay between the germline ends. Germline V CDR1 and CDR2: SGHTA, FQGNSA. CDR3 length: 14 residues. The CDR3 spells CASSPGVLGVPEYF. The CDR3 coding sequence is TGTGCCAGCAGCCCTGGGGTTCTGGGGGTGCCTGAGTACTTC.

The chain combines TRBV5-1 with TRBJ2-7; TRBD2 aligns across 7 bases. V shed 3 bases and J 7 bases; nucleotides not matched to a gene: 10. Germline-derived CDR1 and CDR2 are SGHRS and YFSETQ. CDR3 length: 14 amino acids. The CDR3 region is CASSSPSGPGEQYF. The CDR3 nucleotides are TGCGCCAGCAGCTCTCCTAGCGGTCCAGGGGAGCAGTACTTC.

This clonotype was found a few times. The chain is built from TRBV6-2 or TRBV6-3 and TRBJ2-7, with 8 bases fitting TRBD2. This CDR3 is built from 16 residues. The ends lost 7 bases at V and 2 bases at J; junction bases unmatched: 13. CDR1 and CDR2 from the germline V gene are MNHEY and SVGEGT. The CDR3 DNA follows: TGTGCCAGCACAAACCCCGACCTACTAGCGGCCTACGAGCAGTACTTC. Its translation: CASTNPDLLAAYEQYF.